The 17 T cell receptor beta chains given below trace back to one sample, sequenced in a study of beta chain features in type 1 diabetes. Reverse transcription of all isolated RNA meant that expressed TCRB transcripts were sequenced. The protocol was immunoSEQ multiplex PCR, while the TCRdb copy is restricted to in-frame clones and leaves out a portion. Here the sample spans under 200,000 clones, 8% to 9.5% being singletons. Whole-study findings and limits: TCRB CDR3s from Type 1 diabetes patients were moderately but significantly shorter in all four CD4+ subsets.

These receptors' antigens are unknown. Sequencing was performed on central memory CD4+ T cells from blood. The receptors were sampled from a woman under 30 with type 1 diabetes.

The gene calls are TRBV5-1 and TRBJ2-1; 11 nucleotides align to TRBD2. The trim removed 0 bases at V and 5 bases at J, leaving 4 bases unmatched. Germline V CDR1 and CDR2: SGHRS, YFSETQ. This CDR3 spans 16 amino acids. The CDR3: CASSLVIAGGDNEQFF. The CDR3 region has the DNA TGCGCCAGCAGCTTGGTGATAGCGGGAGGGGACAATGAGCAGTTCTTC. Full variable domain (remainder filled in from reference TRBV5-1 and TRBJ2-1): KAGVTQTPRYLIKTRGQQVTLSCSPISGHRSVSWYQQTPGQGLQFLFEYFSETQRNKGNFPGRFSGRQFSNSRSEMNVSTLELGDSALYLCASSLVIAGGDNEQFFGPGTRLTVL.

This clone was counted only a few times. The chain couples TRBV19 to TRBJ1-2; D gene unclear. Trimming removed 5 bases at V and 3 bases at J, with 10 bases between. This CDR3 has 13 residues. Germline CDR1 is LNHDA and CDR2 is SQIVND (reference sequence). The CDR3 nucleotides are TGTGCCAGTAGTGGCAGTACCTACTATGGCTACACCTTC. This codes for CASSGSTYYGYTF.

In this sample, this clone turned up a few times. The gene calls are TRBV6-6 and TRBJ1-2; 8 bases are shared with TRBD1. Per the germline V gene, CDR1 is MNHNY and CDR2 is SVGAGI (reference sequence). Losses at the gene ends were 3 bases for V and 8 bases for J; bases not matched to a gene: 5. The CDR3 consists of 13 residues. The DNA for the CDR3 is TGTGCCAGCAGTTATGGTCAGGGGGCCGGCTACACCTTC. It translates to CASSYGQGAGYTF.

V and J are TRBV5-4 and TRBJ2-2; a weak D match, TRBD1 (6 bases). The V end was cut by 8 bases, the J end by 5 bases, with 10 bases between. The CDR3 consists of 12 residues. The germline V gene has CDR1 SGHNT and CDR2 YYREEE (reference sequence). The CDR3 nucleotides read TGTGCCAGTCAGGGGAAAACCGGGGAGCTGTTTTTT. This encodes CASQGKTGELFF.

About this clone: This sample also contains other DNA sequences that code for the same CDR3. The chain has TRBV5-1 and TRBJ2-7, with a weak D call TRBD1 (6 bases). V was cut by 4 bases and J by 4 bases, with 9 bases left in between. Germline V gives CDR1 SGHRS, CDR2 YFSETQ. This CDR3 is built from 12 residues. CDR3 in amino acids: CASSQDRYEQYF. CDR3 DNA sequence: TGCGCCAGCAGCCAAGACAGGTACGAGCAGTACTTC.

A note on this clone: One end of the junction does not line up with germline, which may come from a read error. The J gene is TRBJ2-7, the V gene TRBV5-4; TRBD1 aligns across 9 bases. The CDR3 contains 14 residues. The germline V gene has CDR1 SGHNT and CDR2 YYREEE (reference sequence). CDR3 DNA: TGCGCCAGCAGCCCCCAGGGACAGGGCCACGAGCAGTACTTC. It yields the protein CASSPQGQGHEQYF.

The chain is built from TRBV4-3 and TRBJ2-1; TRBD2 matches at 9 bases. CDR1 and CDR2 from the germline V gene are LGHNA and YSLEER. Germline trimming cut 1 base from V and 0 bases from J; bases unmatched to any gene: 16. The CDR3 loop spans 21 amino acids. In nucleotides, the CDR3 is TGCGCCAGCAGCCAAGCCCCCTTCGGAGCGGGGGGCCTAAACTCCTACAATGAGCAGTTCTTC. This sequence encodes CASSQAPFGAGGLNSYNEQFF.

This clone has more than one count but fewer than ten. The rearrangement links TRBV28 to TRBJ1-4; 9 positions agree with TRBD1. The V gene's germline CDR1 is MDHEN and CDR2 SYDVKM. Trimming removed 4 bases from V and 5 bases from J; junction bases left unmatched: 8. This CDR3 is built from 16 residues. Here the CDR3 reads CASSSDSGTGNEKLFF. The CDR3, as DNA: TGTGCCAGCAGTTCGGATTCCGGGACAGGGAATGAAAAACTGTTTTTT.

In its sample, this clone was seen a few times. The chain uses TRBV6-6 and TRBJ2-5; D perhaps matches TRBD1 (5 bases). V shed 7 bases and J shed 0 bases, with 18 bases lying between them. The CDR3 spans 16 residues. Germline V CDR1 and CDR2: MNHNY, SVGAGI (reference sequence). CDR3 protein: CASTESPRAYQETQYF. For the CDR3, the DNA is TGTGCCAGCACCGAATCCCCCAGGGCCTACCAAGAGACCCAGTACTTC.

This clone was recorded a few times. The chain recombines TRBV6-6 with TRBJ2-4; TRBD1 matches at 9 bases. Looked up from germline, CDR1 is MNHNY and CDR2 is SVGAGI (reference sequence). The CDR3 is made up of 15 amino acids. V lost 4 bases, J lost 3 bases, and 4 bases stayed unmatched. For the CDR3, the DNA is TGTGCCAGCAGTTGGACAGGGGTTGGCAAAAACATTCAGTACTTC. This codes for CASSWTGVGKNIQYF.

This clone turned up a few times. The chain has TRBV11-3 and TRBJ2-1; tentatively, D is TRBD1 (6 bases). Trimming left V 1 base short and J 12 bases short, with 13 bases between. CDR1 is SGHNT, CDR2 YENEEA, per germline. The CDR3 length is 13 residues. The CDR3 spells CASSLAGQSGQFF. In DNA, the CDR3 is TGTGCCAGCAGCTTAGCTGGACAGAGTGGGCAGTTCTTC.

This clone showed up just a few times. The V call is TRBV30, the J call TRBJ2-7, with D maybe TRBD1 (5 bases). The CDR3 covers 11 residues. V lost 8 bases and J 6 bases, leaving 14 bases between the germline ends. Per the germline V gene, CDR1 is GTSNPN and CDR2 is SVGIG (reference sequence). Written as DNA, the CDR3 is TGTGCCAGCGATAGGGGCATCGAGCAGTACTTC. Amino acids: CASDRGIEQYF.

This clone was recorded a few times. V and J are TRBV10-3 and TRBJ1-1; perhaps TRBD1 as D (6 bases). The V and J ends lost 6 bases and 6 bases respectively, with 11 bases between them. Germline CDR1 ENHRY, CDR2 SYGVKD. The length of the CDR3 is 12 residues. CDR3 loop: CAISPGEPEAFF. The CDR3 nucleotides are TGTGCCATCAGCCCAGGGGAGCCTGAAGCTTTCTTT.

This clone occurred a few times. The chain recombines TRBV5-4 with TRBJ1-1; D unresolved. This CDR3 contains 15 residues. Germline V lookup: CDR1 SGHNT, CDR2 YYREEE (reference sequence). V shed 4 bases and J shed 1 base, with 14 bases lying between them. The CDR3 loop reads CASSPQAASNTEAFF. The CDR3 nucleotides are TGTGCCAGCAGCCCGCAGGCCGCGTCGAACACTGAAGCTTTCTTT. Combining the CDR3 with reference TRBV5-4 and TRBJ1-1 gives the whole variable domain ETGVTQSPTHLIKTRGQQVTLRCSSQSGHNTVSWYQQALGQGPQFIFQYYREEENGRGNFPPRFSGLQFPNYSSELNVNALELDDSALYLCASSPQAASNTEAFFGQGTRLTVV.

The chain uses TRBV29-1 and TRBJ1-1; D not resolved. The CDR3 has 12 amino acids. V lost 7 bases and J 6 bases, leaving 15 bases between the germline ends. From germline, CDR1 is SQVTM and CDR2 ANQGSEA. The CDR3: CSAAERSAEAFF. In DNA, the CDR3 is TGCAGCGCCGCAGAGCGATCCGCTGAAGCTTTCTTT.

The CDR3: CATSRGTVSGANVLTF. Written as DNA, the CDR3 is TGTGCCACCAGCAGAGGGACAGTCTCTGGGGCCAACGTCCTGACTTTC. V is TRBV15 and J is TRBJ2-6, with D tentatively TRBD1 (6 bases). Germline V gene data show CDR1 as LNHNV and CDR2 as YYDKDF (reference sequence). The CDR3 runs to 16 residues. The ends were cut back, 1 base at V and 0 bases at J, with 7 bases in the middle.

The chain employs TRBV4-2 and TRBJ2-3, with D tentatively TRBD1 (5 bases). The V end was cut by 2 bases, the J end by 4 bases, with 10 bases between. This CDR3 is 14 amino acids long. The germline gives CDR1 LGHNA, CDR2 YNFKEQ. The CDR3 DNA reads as TGTGCCAGCAGCCAACCTGGGGCCCCAGATACGCAGTATTTT. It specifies CASSQPGAPDTQYF.